This TCR beta chain was documented in a study of OX40 agonist ivuxolimab in advanced cancers. Data came from immunoSEQ multiplex PCR; TCRdb stores just in-frame clones and leaves some out. The sample includes 70,000 to 80,000 clones, around 80% of them seen just once. Relative to its sample, this clone is medium-sized. This receptor was identified in an adult with an advanced solid tumor such as melanoma, head and neck, liver or kidney cancer. The specimen was CD4+ or CD8+ T cells sorted from blood, collected in a trial of the OX40 agonist ivuxolimab.

CDR3 residues: CASSAKGTDLNAIYF. In nucleotides, the CDR3 is TGTGCCAGCAGCGCCAAGGGGACAGACCTTAATGCCATATATTTT. The genes are TRBV9 and TRBJ1-3, with 7 bases aligning to TRBD1. The ends lost 3 bases at V and 11 bases at J; junction bases unmatched: 14. The CDR3 sequence is 15 residues long. Germline CDR1 reads SGDLS; CDR2 reads YYNGEE. Looking up the rest from reference TRBV9 and TRBJ1-3 gives the full variable domain: DSGVTQTPKHLITATGQRVTLRCSPRSGDLSVYWYQQSLDQGLQFLIQYYNGEERAKGNILERFSAQQFPDLHSELNLSSLELGDSALYFCASSAKGTDLNAIYFGEGSWLTVV.